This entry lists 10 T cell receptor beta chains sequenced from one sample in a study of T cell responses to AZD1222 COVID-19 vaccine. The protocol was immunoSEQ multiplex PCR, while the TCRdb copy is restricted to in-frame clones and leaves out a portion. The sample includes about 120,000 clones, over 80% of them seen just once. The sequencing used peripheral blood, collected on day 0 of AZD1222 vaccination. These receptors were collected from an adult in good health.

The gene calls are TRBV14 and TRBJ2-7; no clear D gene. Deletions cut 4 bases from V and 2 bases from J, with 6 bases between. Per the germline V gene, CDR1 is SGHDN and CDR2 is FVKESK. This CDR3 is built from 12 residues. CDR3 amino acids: CASSPNPYEQYF. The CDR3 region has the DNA TGTGCCAGCAGCCCCAACCCCTACGAGCAGTACTTC.

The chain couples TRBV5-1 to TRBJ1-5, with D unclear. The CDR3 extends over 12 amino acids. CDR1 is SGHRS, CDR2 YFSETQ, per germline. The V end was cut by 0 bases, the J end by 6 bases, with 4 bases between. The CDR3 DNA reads TGCGCCAGCAGCTTGGAGGGTCAGCCCCAGCATTTT. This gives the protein CASSLEGQPQHF.

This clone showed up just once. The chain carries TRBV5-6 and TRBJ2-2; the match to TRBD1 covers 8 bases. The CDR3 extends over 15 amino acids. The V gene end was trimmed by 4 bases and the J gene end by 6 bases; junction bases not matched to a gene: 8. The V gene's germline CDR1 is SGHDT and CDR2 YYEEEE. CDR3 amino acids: CASSLQGARAGELFF. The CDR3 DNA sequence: TGTGCCAGCAGCCTTCAGGGGGCTCGGGCCGGGGAGCTGTTTTTT.

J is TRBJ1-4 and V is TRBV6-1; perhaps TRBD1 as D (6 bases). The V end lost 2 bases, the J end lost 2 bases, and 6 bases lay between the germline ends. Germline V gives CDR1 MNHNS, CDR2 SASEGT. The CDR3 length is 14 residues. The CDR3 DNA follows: TGTGCCAGCAGTGAACAGGGGACTAATGAAAAACTGTTTTTT. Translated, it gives CASSEQGTNEKLFF.

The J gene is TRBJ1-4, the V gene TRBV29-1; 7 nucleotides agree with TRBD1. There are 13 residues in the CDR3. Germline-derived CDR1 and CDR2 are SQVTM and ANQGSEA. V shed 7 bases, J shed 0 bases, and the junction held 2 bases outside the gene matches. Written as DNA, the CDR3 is TGCAGCGCCCAGGGGGCAACTAATGAAAAACTGTTTTTT. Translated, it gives CSAQGATNEKLFF.

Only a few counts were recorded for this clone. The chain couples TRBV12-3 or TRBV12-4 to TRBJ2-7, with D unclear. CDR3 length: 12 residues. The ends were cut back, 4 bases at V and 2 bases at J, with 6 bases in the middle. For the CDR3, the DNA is TGTGCCAGCAGTTCCACGACCTACGAGCAGTACTTC. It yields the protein CASSSTTYEQYF.

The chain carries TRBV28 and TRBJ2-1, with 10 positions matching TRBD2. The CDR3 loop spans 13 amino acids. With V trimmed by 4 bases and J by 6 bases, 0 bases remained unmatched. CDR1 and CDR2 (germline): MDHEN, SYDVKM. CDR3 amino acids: CASSWTSGNEQFF. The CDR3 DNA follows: TGTGCCAGCAGTTGGACTAGCGGCAATGAGCAGTTCTTC. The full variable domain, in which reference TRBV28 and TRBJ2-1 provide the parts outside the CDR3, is DVKVTQSSRYLVKRTGEKVFLECVQDMDHENMFWYRQDPGLGLRLIYFSYDVKMKEKGDIPEGYSVSREKKERFSLILESASTNQTSMYLCASSWTSGNEQFFGPGTRLTVL.

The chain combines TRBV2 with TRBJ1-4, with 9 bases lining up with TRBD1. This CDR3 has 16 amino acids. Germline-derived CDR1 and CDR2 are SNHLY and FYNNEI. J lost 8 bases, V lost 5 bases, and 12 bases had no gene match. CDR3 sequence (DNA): TGTGCCAGCAGTTTGAGGACAGGGGTCATCGGAGAAAAACTGTTTTTT. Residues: CASSLRTGVIGEKLFF.

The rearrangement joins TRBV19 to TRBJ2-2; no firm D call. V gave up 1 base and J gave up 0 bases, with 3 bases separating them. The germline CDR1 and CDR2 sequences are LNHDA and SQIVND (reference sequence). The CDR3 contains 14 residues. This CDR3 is CASSIATNTGELFF. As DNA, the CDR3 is TGTGCCAGTAGTATAGCTACGAACACCGGGGAGCTGTTTTTT.

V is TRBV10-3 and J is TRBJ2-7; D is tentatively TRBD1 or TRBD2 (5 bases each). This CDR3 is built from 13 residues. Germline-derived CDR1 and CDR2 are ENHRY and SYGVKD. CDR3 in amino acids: CALRGDTTYEQYF. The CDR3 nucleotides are TGTGCTCTACGGGGCGACACGACCTACGAGCAGTACTTC.